Shown below are 29 T cell receptor beta chains from a single sample sequenced in a study of blood T cell repertoires in COVID-19. TCRdb's copy holds only in-frame clones and misses some; the assay was immunoSEQ multiplex PCR. The sample lists a few hundred thousand clones, roughly 80% occurring once. Sequences were obtained from PBMCs or T cells enriched from blood (not recorded which). The source of these receptors is a man between 35 and 55 years old who had been exposed to COVID-19.

This chain links TRBV5-1 with TRBJ2-7; 8 nucleotides match TRBD1. V gave up 5 bases and J gave up 3 bases; unmatched junction bases: 7. Germline V gene lookup returns CDR1 SGHRS and CDR2 YFSETQ. The CDR3 is 14 residues long. CDR3 residues: CASRTGGTSYEQYF. In DNA form, the CDR3 reads TGCGCCAGCAGAACAGGGGGTACGAGCTACGAGCAGTACTTC.

This clone was picked up a small number of times. The V call is TRBV4-2, the J call TRBJ2-1, with 8 bases fitting TRBD1. V gave up 0 bases and J gave up 15 bases; unmatched junction bases: 7. The CDR3 contains 13 residues. CDR1 is LGHNA, CDR2 YNFKEQ, per germline. The CDR3 DNA reads as TGTGCCAGCAGCCAAGATGGCGGACAGGGTCTGTTCTTC. It encodes CASSQDGGQGLFF.

With respect to this clone: Compared with germline, one end of the junction differs, possibly owing to a read error. The CDR3 is CASTSLASLIF. CDR3 sequence (DNA): TGTGCCAGCACCTCTTTGGCTAGTCTGATCTTC. The V and J genes are TRBV2 and TRBJ2-1; D call uncertain. The V gene's germline CDR1 is SNHLY and CDR2 FYNNEI. The CDR3 length is 11 residues.

This rearrangement joins TRBV12-3 or TRBV12-4 to TRBJ2-3; 7 positions agree with TRBD1. The CDR3 contains 12 residues. V lost 6 bases and J lost 7; bases outside the gene matches: 4. CDR3 sequence (DNA): TGTGCCAGCAGAACAGGGGAGAATACGCAGTATTTT. Translating it yields CASRTGENTQYF.

V usage is TRBV4-2 and J usage is TRBJ2-7, with 8 bases fitting TRBD2. Germline V gives CDR1 LGHNA, CDR2 YNFKEQ. Losses at the gene ends were 1 base for V and 4 bases for J; bases not matched to a gene: 12. The CDR3 spans 17 residues. The CDR3 spells CASSQGGGLVIFYEQYF. The DNA of the CDR3 is TGTGCCAGCAGCCAAGGGGGGGGACTAGTTATCTTTTACGAGCAGTACTTC.

This chain links TRBV11-2 with TRBJ2-2; 7 nucleotides agree with TRBD2. V trimming: 1 base; J trimming: 7 bases; junction bases outside the gene matches: 9. The CDR3 consists of 16 residues. Per the germline V gene, CDR1 is SGHAT and CDR2 is FQNNGV. The CDR3 here is CASSLVVLAVSGELFF. The CDR3 nucleotides read TGTGCCAGCAGCTTAGTTGTTCTAGCGGTTAGCGGGGAGCTGTTTTTT.

V gene TRBV5-1 combines with J gene TRBJ2-3; tentatively, D is TRBD2 (6 bases). Germline-derived CDR1 and CDR2 are SGHRS and YFSETQ. V lost 6 bases and J lost 6, with 14 bases in between. The CDR3 spans 13 residues. The CDR3 nucleotides read TGCGCCAGCATCCCTAGCGTCTTGGATACGCAGTATTTT. Its protein is CASIPSVLDTQYF.

The chain is built from TRBV2 and TRBJ2-3, with 13 bases lining up with TRBD2. Trimming took 5 bases from V and 2 from J; bases not matched to a gene: 4. This CDR3 spans 16 amino acids. Germline V gene data show CDR1 as SNHLY and CDR2 as FYNNEI. CDR3 coding DNA: TGTGCCAGCAGTTTTACTAGCGGGAGGGCCACAGATACGCAGTATTTT. Translation: CASSFTSGRATDTQYF.

This chain joins TRBV7-9 and TRBJ2-2, with 13 bases aligning to TRBD2. CDR1 is SEHNR and CDR2 is FQNEAQ in the germline V gene (reference sequence). This CDR3 spans 15 amino acids. V gave up 5 bases and J gave up 5 bases; unmatched junction bases: 2. CDR3 nucleotides: TGTGCCAGCAGCACGGGACTAGCGGGAACCGGGGAGCTGTTTTTT. It codes for CASSTGLAGTGELFF.

The rearrangement joins TRBV27 to TRBJ1-4, with D possibly being TRBD1 (6 bases). The germline CDR1 and CDR2 sequences are MNHEY and SMNVEV (reference sequence). V lost 7 bases to trimming and J lost 4 bases, with 16 bases between them. This CDR3 contains 15 residues. DNA of the CDR3: TGTGCCAGCACCCGGACAGAGGCTGTTAATGAAAAACTGTTTTTT. This translates into CASTRTEAVNEKLFF. Variable domain in full (rest from reference TRBV27 and TRBJ1-4): EAQVTQNPRYLITVTGKKLTVTCSQNMNHEYMSWYRQDPGLGLRQIYYSMNVEVTDKGDVPEGYKVSRKEKRNFPLILESPSPNQTSLYFCASTRTEAVNEKLFFGSGTQLSVL.

This chain joins TRBV7-9 and TRBJ2-1; D is unresolved. Trimming left V 3 bases short and J 7 bases short, with 7 bases between. CDR1 SEHNR and CDR2 FQNEAQ come from the germline V gene (reference sequence). The CDR3 loop spans 12 amino acids. In DNA, the CDR3 is TGTGCCAGCAGCTTGACTCGAAATGAGCAGTTCTTC. Protein: CASSLTRNEQFF.

The V gene is TRBV6-1, the J gene TRBJ2-1; D not certain. Germline V gene data show CDR1 as MNHNS and CDR2 as SASEGT. Trimming pared 3 bases from V and 11 bases from J, leaving 11 bases between. The CDR3 spans 12 residues. CDR3 sequence reads: CASSDNPPQQFF. The CDR3 nucleotides are TGTGCCAGCAGTGATAATCCTCCTCAGCAGTTCTTC.

This clone was detected only once. The chain is built from TRBV5-4 and TRBJ2-1; TRBD2 matches at 16 bases. This CDR3 region has 17 residues. Germline CDR1 and CDR2: SGHNT and YYREEE (reference sequence). V lost 4 bases and J lost 4; bases outside the gene matches: 5. CDR3 nucleotide sequence: TGTGCCAGCAGCCGGGGACTAGCGGGAGGGACTTACAATGAGCAGTTCTTC. Translating gives CASSRGLAGGTYNEQFF.

V usage is TRBV4-1 and J usage is TRBJ1-3; no clear D gene. CDR1 is MGHRA, CDR2 YSYEKL, per germline. The CDR3 is made up of 19 amino acids. Trimming cost V 0 bases and J 2 bases, with 20 bases left between them. The DNA of the CDR3 is TGCGCCAGCAGCCAAGATGCAGGTGGAGGGCCCCGGACTGGAAACACCATATATTTT. It specifies CASSQDAGGGPRTGNTIYF.

The V and J genes are TRBV11-2 and TRBJ2-2, with D possibly being TRBD1 (5 bases). The CDR3 consists of 15 residues. Germline loops: CDR1 SGHAT, CDR2 FQNNGV. The V gene lost 0 bases and the J gene lost 9 bases, with 14 bases spanning the gap. CDR3 protein: CASSLEAGYLRELFF. The CDR3 nucleotides are TGTGCCAGCAGCTTAGAAGCAGGGTATCTCCGGGAGCTGTTTTTT.

CDR3 region: CASSYRPGQGFGGYTF. CDR3 nucleotide sequence: TGTGCCAGCAGTTATCGCCCGGGACAGGGCTTCGGTGGCTACACCTTC. The V call is TRBV6-6, the J call TRBJ1-2; 9 bases align to TRBD1. Trimming took 3 bases from V and 7 from J; bases not matched to a gene: 12. The germline V gene has CDR1 MNHNY and CDR2 SVGAGI (reference sequence). The CDR3 runs to 16 residues.

This chain links TRBV2 with TRBJ1-3; D perhaps matches TRBD1 (6 bases). The germline CDR1 and CDR2 sequences are SNHLY and FYNNEI. There are 12 residues in the CDR3. V was shortened by 9 bases and J by 2 bases, with 8 bases between the two germline ends. CDR3 amino acids: CAREGAGNTIYF. The CDR3 bases are TGTGCCAGAGAGGGGGCTGGAAACACCATATATTTT.

V is TRBV5-4 and J is TRBJ2-7; weak D call: TRBD1 (6 bases). Germline values: CDR1 SGHNT, CDR2 YYREEE (reference sequence). Trimming pared 3 bases from V and 2 bases from J, leaving 18 bases between. The CDR3 loop spans 16 amino acids. CDR3 loop: CASSSRGNSNPYEQYF. The DNA of the CDR3 is TGTGCCAGCAGCTCGAGGGGGAACAGCAACCCCTACGAGCAGTACTTC.

This chain connects TRBV28 to TRBJ1-2; D gene uncertain. This CDR3 comprises 13 residues. Germline V lookup: CDR1 MDHEN, CDR2 SYDVKM. Trimming took off 10 bases at V and 6 bases at J, with 18 bases between the two ends. CDR3 residues: CATTTIWEDGYTF. Written as DNA, the CDR3 is TGTGCCACGACGACAATCTGGGAGGATGGCTACACCTTC.

The rearrangement links TRBV5-1 to TRBJ1-2; TRBD1 aligns across 7 bases. The ends lost 3 bases at V and 6 bases at J; junction bases unmatched: 5. The CDR3 has 13 residues. Germline-derived CDR1 and CDR2 are SGHRS and YFSETQ. For the CDR3, the DNA is TGCGCCAGCAGCTCGACAGGGTTTGATGGCTACACCTTC. Encoded protein: CASSSTGFDGYTF.

The chain joins TRBV18 to TRBJ2-5, with D perhaps matching TRBD1 (6 bases). The CDR3 consists of 15 residues. Per the germline V gene, CDR1 is KGHSH and CDR2 is LQKENI. The ends were cut back, 3 bases at V and 2 bases at J, with 13 bases in the middle. The CDR3 reads CASSPLTGPQETQYF. CDR3 in DNA: TGTGCCAGCTCACCGTTGACAGGCCCACAAGAGACCCAGTACTTC.

In this sample, this clone turned up many times. The J gene is TRBJ1-5, the V gene TRBV30; a possible D gene is TRBD1 (5 bases). Between the trimmed V and J ends, which lost 2 bases and 5 bases, there was a span of 10 bases. Germline-derived CDR1 and CDR2 are GTSNPN and SVGIG (reference sequence). The CDR3 spans 13 residues. CDR3 coding DNA: TGTGCCTGGAGTAGAGGGGAGGATCAGCCCCAGCATTTT. Translating gives CAWSRGEDQPQHF.

The rearrangement links TRBV6-5 to TRBJ2-1, with a tentative D call TRBD2 (5 bases). This CDR3 is built from 13 residues. Trimming cost V 1 base and J 7 bases, with 8 bases left between them. Germline V CDR1 and CDR2: MNHEY, SVGAGI. The CDR3 DNA reads TGTGCCAGCAGTTACTTTTCGGGAAATGAGCAGTTCTTC. It translates to CASSYFSGNEQFF.

The chain employs TRBV7-3 and TRBJ2-3, with 8 nucleotides matching TRBD2. The CDR3 extends over 14 amino acids. CDR1 is SGHTA and CDR2 is FQGTGA in the germline V gene. V dropped 4 bases and J dropped 4; count of bases not matched to a gene: 4. CDR3 DNA: TGTGCCAGCAGCTCAACGGGAGGGGCAGATACGCAGTATTTT. As protein: CASSSTGGADTQYF.

The chain joins TRBV12-3 or TRBV12-4 to TRBJ2-2; no reliable D call. V dropped 7 bases and J dropped 7 bases, with 10 bases sitting between them. This CDR3 contains 12 residues. The CDR3 region is CASILTGGELFF. The CDR3 DNA is TGTGCCAGCATCCTCACGGGCGGGGAGCTGTTTTTT.

V gene TRBV23-1 combines with J gene TRBJ1-3; no clear D. TRBV23-1 is an ORF for which the function is uncertain. Trimming cost V 3 bases and J 0 bases, with 15 bases left between them. The CDR3 consists of 17 residues. The CDR3 nucleotides read TGCGCCAGCAGTCAGCCGAGCAAGTTCCACTCTGGAAACACCATATATTTT. This sequence encodes CASSQPSKFHSGNTIYF.

This clone occurred once. The J gene is TRBJ2-7, the V gene TRBV10-3, with 9 bases identical to TRBD1. The V and J ends lost 5 bases and 0 bases, in that order; junction bases with no gene match: 8. CDR1 and CDR2 from the germline V gene are ENHRY and SYGVKD. This CDR3 has 16 amino acids. CDR3 sequence (DNA): TGTGCCATCAGTCCCCGGGACAGGGAGATCTCCTACGAGCAGTACTTC. It codes for CAISPRDREISYEQYF.

The chain uses TRBV5-1 and TRBJ2-7; 9 nucleotides match TRBD2. Germline loops: CDR1 SGHRS, CDR2 YFSETQ. This CDR3 contains 14 residues. Trimming cost V 5 bases and J 3 bases; bases outside gene matches: 6. CDR3 residues: CASRRREGHYEQYF. The CDR3 DNA reads as TGCGCCAGCAGAAGGCGGGAGGGCCACTACGAGCAGTACTTC.

The V and J genes are TRBV29-1 and TRBJ2-7, with D possibly matching TRBD1 (6 bases). Between the trimmed V and J ends, which lost 7 bases and 7 bases, there was a span of 23 bases. CDR3 size: 14 residues. Per the germline V gene, CDR1 is SQVTM and CDR2 is ANQGSEA. Here the CDR3 reads CSAEGRGSLREQYF. The DNA for the CDR3 is TGCAGCGCAGAAGGCAGGGGATCTTTGAGAGAGCAGTACTTC.